Below, one T cell receptor beta chain is given with its context. Clones were sequenced by immunoSEQ multiplex PCR, and TCRdb holds only the in-frame ones, with some missing. Among about 120,000 clones, about 85% were seen once, and the ten largest hold 3.9%. This sample was included in a study of blood T cell repertoires in COVID-19. Across the whole study: T cells, B-cell-depleted T cells, or PBMCs supplied cDNA or gDNA.

V shed 5 bases, J shed 1 base, and the junction held 8 bases outside the gene matches. CDR3 length: 15 amino acids. Per germline, CDR1 SEHNR and CDR2 FQNEAQ (reference sequence). The source of this sequence is a man aged 55 to 70 with acute or convalescent COVID-19. V is TRBV7-9 and J is TRBJ2-7, with 7 bases aligning to TRBD1. The sequenced sample was peripheral blood. For the CDR3, the DNA is TGTGCCAGCAGCCCCCCCGGACAGGTTTCCTACGAGCAGTACTTC. Amino acids: CASSPPGQVSYEQYF.